The next 15 T cell receptor beta chains were all read from a single sample in a study of control samples from healthy donors and cancer patients. The repertoire was sequenced with immunoSEQ multiplex PCR; TCRdb's copy has only in-frame clones and lacks some. The sample lists approximately 110,000 clones; approximately 93% were seen once. Sequenced material: blood. The receptors derive from a woman aged 18-30 years in good health.

For this clone: The same CDR3 is also encoded by other DNA sequences in this sample. This chain links TRBV7-2 with TRBJ2-2, with D possibly TRBD2 on 6 matching bases. There are 14 residues in the CDR3. The V gene's germline CDR1 is SGHTA and CDR2 FQGNSA. The V gene lost 1 base and the J gene lost 4 bases, with 7 bases spanning the gap. The CDR3 loop is CASSLVGGTGELFF. The CDR3 region has the DNA TGTGCCAGCAGCTTAGTGGGGGGCACCGGGGAGCTGTTTTTT.

This chain connects TRBV28 to TRBJ2-7, with 10 bases lining up with TRBD2. This CDR3 spans 15 amino acids. The germline V gene encodes CDR1 MDHEN and CDR2 SYDVKM. Trimming at V came to 2 bases and at J to 9 bases, leaving 10 bases not matched to a gene. Here the CDR3 reads CASSLNRLAGLAQYF. Here the CDR3 DNA reads TGTGCCAGCAGTTTAAATAGACTAGCGGGCCTTGCGCAGTACTTC.

The chain links TRBV30 to TRBJ1-1; D possibly corresponds to TRBD1 (6 bases). Trimming removed 3 bases at V and 5 bases at J, with 10 bases between. Per the germline V gene, CDR1 is GTSNPN and CDR2 is SVGIG (reference sequence). The CDR3 contains 12 residues. CDR3 sequence (DNA): TGTGCCTGGAGGAGGGGGATAACTGAAGCTTTCTTT. Amino acids: CAWRRGITEAFF.

This clone was counted once. CDR3 in amino acids: CASSDAGGYGYTF. The CDR3 nucleotides are TGTGCCAGCAGCGATGCGGGAGGCTATGGCTACACCTTC. V usage is TRBV5-6 and J usage is TRBJ1-2; D not certain. This CDR3 is built from 13 residues. Deletions cut 4 bases from V and 4 bases from J, with 11 bases between. CDR1 and CDR2 from the germline V gene are SGHDT and YYEEEE.

The chain is built from TRBV30 and TRBJ1-3; a weak D match, TRBD1 (6 bases). With 6 bases removed from V and 0 bases from J, the gap between germline ends came to 12 bases. The CDR3 length is 14 residues. CDR1 and CDR2 from the germline V gene are GTSNPN and SVGIG (reference sequence). The CDR3 DNA is TGTGCCTGTGAACAGGGATACTCTGGAAACACCATATATTTT. Translation gives CACEQGYSGNTIYF.

The chain has TRBV18 and TRBJ1-1, with TRBD1 as a possible D gene (5 bases). Germline V gene sequence: CDR1 KGHSH, CDR2 LQKENI. This CDR3 has 13 amino acids. The V and J ends lost 2 bases and 10 bases respectively, with 14 bases between them. CDR3 in amino acids: CASSPSQGRGAFF. CDR3 sequence (DNA): TGTGCCAGCTCACCAAGTCAGGGTCGGGGAGCTTTCTTT.

The chain uses TRBV24-1 and TRBJ1-5; 7 bases agree with TRBD1. With V trimmed by 4 bases and J by 3 bases, 8 bases remained unmatched. Per the germline V gene, CDR1 is KGHDR and CDR2 is SFDVKD. This CDR3 has 16 amino acids. In DNA form, the CDR3 reads TGTGCCACCAGTGAATCCGGGACAGAAAACAATCAGCCCCAGCATTTT. The encoded protein is CATSESGTENNQPQHF.

The chain joins TRBV2 to TRBJ2-3; the D call may be TRBD1 or TRBD2 (5 bases each). The germline CDR1 and CDR2 sequences are SNHLY and FYNNEI. This CDR3 spans 11 amino acids. V was trimmed by 8 bases and J by 5 bases, leaving 8 bases between them. Written as DNA, the CDR3 is TGTGCCAGCCGTGGGGGAGATACGCAGTATTTT. Translation gives CASRGGDTQYF.

The chain uses TRBV6-1 and TRBJ2-5, with D possibly being TRBD1 (6 bases). The CDR3 covers 20 residues. Per germline, CDR1 MNHNS and CDR2 SASEGT. V was shortened by 2 bases and J by 2 bases, with 27 bases between the two germline ends. Written as DNA, the CDR3 is TGTGCCAGCAGTGAATTTTGGGCTGGACAGCCCCGTGCACCTCAAGAGACCCAGTACTTC. Translation gives CASSEFWAGQPRAPQETQYF.

The V call is TRBV29-1, the J call TRBJ1-1, with D possibly TRBD1 on 5 matching bases. The V and J ends lost 7 bases and 6 bases respectively, with 18 bases between them. The CDR3 is 13 amino acids. Germline V gene lookup returns CDR1 SQVTM and CDR2 ANQGSEA. The CDR3: CSGKGRRTAEAFF. Here the CDR3 DNA reads TGCAGCGGGAAGGGACGGAGAACGGCTGAAGCTTTCTTT.

The chain carries TRBV7-5 and TRBJ1-2; the table's TRBD1 call for D was not verified on the DNA. TRBV7-5 is noted as a pseudogene. The CDR3 is 14 amino acids. In DNA, the CDR3 is TGTGTCAGAAGCCCAATACACCATAACTATGGCTACACCTTC. It translates to CVRSPIHHNYGYTF.

CDR3 DNA: TGTGCCAGCAGCTCCGGCTTGAGGACCTTGGGGGGTTCACCCCTCCACTTT. Its protein product is CASSSGLRTLGGSPLHF. The chain uses TRBV5-8 and TRBJ1-6; a weak D match, TRBD1 (5 bases). The CDR3 has 17 amino acids. The germline V gene encodes CDR1 SGHTS and CDR2 YDEGEE. V gave up 3 bases and J gave up 9 bases, with 22 bases separating them.

The rearrangement uses TRBV10-2 and TRBJ2-7; 10 bases map to TRBD2. CDR3 size: 14 residues. The germline V gene encodes CDR1 WSHSY and CDR2 SAAADI. The V and J ends lost 6 bases and 1 base, in that order; junction bases with no gene match: 3. The CDR3 nucleotides are TGCGCCAGCAGGTCTAGCGGGAGTTCCTACGAGCAGTACTTC. The encoded protein is CASRSSGSSYEQYF.

The rearrangement links TRBV24-1 to TRBJ2-5; 10 nucleotides match TRBD1. Germline-derived CDR1 and CDR2 are KGHDR and SFDVKD. This CDR3 spans 15 amino acids. Unmatched junction bases numbered 10, after V lost 9 bases and J lost 4 bases. CDR3 region: CATQGTGAGGETQYF. CDR3 DNA sequence: TGTGCCACCCAGGGGACAGGGGCAGGGGGAGAGACCCAGTACTTC.

This chain joins TRBV5-6 and TRBJ1-1; tentatively, D is TRBD1 (6 bases). Trimming took 4 bases from V and 1 from J, leaving 14 bases between them. The length of the CDR3 is 15 residues. Per the germline V gene, CDR1 is SGHDT and CDR2 is YYEEEE. DNA of the CDR3: TGTGCCAGCAGCATTAATGGACAGCGGAACACTGAAGCTTTCTTT. Translating it yields CASSINGQRNTEAFF. Full variable domain (remainder filled in from reference TRBV5-6 and TRBJ1-1): DAGVTQSPTHLIKTRGQQVTLRCSPKSGHDTVSWYQQALGQGPQFIFQYYEEEERQRGNFPDRFSGHQFPNYSSELNVNALLLGDSALYLCASSINGQRNTEAFFGQGTRLTVV.